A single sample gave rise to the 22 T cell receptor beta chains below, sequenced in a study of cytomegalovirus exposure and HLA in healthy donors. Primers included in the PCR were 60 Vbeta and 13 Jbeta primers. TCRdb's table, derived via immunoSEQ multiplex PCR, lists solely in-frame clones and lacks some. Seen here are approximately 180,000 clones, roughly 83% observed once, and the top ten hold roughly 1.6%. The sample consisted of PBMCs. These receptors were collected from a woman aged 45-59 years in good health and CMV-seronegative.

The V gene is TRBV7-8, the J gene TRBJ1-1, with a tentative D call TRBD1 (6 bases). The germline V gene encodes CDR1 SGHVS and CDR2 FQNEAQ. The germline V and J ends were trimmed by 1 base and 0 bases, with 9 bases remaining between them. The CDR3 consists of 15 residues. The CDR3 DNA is TGTGCCAGCAGCTTAGGGACAGCTATGAACACTGAAGCTTTCTTT. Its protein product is CASSLGTAMNTEAFF.

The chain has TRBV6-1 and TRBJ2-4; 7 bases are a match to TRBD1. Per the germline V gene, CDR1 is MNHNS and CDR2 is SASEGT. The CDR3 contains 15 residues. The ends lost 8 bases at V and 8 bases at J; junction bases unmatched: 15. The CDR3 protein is CASSTSTGRGDIQYF. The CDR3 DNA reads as TGTGCCAGCTCTACTTCGACAGGGAGAGGAGACATTCAGTACTTC.

The CDR3 protein is CASSLPGQKQETQYF. DNA of the CDR3: TGTGCCAGCAGCTTGCCTGGACAGAAACAAGAGACCCAGTACTTC. The chain uses TRBV5-4 and TRBJ2-5, with D tentatively TRBD1 (6 bases). Trimming took 1 base from V and 2 from J, leaving 12 bases between them. The CDR3 is 15 amino acids. Germline CDR1 SGHNT, CDR2 YYREEE (reference sequence).

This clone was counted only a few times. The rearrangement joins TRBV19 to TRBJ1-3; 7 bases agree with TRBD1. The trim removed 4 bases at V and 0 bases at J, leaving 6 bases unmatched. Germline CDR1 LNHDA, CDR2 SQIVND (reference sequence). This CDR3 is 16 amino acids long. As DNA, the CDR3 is TGTGCCAGTAGTAACGAGGGGGCCTTCTCTGGAAACACCATATATTTT. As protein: CASSNEGAFSGNTIYF.

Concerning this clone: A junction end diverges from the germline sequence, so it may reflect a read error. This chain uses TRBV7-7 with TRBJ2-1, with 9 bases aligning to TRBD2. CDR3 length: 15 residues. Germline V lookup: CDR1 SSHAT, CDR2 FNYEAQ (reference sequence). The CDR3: CASSSTSGSYNEQFF. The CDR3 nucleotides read TGTGCTAGCAGCTCGACTAGCGGCTCCTACAATGAGCAGTTCTTC.

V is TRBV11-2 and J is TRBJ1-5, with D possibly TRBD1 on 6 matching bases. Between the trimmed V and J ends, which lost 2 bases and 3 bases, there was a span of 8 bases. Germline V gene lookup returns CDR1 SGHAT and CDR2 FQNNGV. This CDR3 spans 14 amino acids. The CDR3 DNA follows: TGTGCCAGCAGCTTACAGGGGTACAATCAGCCCCAGCATTTT. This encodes CASSLQGYNQPQHF. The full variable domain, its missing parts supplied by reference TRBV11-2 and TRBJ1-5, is EAGVAQSPRYKIIEKRQSVAFWCNPISGHATLYWYQQILGQGPKLLIQFQNNGVVDDSQLPKDRFSAERLKGVDSTLKIQPAKLEDSAVYLCASSLQGYNQPQHFGDGTRLSIL.

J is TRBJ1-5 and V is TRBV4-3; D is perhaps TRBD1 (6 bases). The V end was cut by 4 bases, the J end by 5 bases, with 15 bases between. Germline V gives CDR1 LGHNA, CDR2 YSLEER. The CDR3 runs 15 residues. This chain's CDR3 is CASSRAQGGDQPQHF. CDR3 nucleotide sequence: TGCGCCAGCAGCCGGGCACAGGGAGGGGATCAGCCCCAGCATTTT.

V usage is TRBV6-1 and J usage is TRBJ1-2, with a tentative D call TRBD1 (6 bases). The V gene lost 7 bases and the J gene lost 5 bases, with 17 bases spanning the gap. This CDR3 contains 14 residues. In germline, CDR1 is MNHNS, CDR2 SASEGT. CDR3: CASTLNRDHYGYTF. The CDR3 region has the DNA TGTGCCAGCACCCTCAACAGGGACCATTATGGCTACACCTTC.

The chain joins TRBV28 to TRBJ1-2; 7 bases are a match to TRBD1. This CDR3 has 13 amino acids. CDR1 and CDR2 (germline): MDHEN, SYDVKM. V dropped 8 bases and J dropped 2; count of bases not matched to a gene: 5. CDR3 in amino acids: CASSRGQNYGYTF. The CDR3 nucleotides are TGTGCCAGCTCAAGGGGACAGAACTATGGCTACACCTTC.

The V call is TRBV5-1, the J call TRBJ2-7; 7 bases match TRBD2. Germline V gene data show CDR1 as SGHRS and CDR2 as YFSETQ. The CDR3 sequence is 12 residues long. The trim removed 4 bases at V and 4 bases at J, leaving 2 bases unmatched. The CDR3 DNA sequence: TGCGCCAGCAGCGGGGGGGTATACGAGCAGTACTTC. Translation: CASSGGVYEQYF.

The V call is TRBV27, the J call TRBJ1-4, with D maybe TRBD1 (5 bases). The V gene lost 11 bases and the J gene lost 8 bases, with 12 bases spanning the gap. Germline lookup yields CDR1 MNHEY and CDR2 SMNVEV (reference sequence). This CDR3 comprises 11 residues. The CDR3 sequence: CAFPGGEKLFF. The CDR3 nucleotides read TGTGCCTTCCCGGGGGGGGAAAAACTGTTTTTT.

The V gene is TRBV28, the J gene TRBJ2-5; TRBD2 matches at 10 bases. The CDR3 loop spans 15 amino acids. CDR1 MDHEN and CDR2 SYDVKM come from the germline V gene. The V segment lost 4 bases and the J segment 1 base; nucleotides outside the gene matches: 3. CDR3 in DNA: TGTGCCAGCAGTTGGACTAGCGGTCCCCAAGAGACCCAGTACTTC. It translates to CASSWTSGPQETQYF.

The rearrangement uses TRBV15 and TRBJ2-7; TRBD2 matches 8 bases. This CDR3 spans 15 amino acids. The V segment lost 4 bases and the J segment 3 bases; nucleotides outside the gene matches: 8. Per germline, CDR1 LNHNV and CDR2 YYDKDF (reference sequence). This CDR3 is CATSISGAHVYEQYF. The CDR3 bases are TGTGCCACCAGCATTAGCGGGGCCCACGTCTACGAGCAGTACTTC. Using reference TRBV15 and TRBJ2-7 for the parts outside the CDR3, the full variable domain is DAMVIQNPRYQVTQFGKPVTLSCSQTLNHNVMYWYQQKSSQAPKLLFHYYDKDFNNEADTPDNFQSRRPNTSFCFLDIRSPGLGDTAMYLCATSISGAHVYEQYFGPGTRLTVT.

The CDR3, as DNA: TGCGCCAGCAGCTTGGAGTTAGGGGGCGCGTACGAGCAGTACTTC. This encodes CASSLELGGAYEQYF. This chain links TRBV5-1 with TRBJ2-5, with TRBD1 matching over 7 bases. Gene TRBJ2-7 matches the end of the DNA better, so the J call may be wrong. The CDR3 length is 15 residues. Germline V lookup: CDR1 SGHRS, CDR2 YFSETQ.

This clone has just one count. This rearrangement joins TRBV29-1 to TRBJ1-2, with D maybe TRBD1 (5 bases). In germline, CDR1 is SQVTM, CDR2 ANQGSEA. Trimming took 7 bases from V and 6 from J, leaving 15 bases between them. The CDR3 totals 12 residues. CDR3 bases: TGCAGCGGCTCAACCCCGGGGGATGGCTACACCTTC. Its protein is CSGSTPGDGYTF.

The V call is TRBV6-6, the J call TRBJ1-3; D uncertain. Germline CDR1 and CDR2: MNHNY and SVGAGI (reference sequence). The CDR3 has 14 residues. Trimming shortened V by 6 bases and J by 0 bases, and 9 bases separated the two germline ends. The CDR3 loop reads CASRRKSSGNTIYF. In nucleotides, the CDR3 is TGTGCCAGCAGGAGAAAGAGCTCTGGAAACACCATATATTTT.

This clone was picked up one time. The CDR3 protein is CASSRQETQYF. CDR3 DNA sequence: TGTGCCAGCAGCCGGCAAGAGACCCAGTACTTC. The chain uses TRBV9 and TRBJ2-5, with D unclear. Germline assignment: CDR1 SGDLS and CDR2 YYNGEE. V dropped 4 bases and J dropped 2 bases, with 3 bases sitting between them. There are 11 residues in the CDR3.

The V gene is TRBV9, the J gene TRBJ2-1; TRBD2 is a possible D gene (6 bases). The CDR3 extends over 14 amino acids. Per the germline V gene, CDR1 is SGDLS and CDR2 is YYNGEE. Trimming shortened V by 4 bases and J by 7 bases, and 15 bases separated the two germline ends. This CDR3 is CASSPRWGDNEQFF. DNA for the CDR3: TGTGCCAGCAGCCCAAGATGGGGGGATAATGAGCAGTTCTTC.

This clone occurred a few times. This CDR3 reads CASSIGGEQYF. Here the CDR3 DNA reads TGTGCCAGCAGTATCGGGGGCGAGCAGTACTTC. The V and J genes are TRBV6-1 and TRBJ2-7, with D perhaps TRBD2 (6 bases). Trimming removed 5 bases from V and 6 bases from J, with 8 bases in between. This CDR3 spans 11 amino acids. Germline CDR1 is MNHNS and CDR2 is SASEGT.

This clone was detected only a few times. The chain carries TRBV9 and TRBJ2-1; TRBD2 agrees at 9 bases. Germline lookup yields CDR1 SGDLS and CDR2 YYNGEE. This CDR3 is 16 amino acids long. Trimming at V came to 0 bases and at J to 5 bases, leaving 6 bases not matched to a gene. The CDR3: CASSVGASGADNEQFF. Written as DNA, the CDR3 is TGTGCCAGCAGCGTAGGAGCTAGCGGGGCTGACAATGAGCAGTTCTTC.

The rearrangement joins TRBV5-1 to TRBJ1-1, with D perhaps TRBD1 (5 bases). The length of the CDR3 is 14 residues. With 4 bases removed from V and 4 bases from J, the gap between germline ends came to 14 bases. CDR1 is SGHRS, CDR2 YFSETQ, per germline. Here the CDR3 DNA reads TGCGCCAGCAGCCAATATGGGGGGACCACTGAAGCTTTCTTT. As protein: CASSQYGGTTEAFF.

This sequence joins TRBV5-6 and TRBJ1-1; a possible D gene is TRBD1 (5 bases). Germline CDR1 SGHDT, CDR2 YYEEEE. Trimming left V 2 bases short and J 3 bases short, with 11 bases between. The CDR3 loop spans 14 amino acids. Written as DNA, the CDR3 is TGTGCCAGCAGCTTAGGGGAGGCGTACACTGAAGCTTTCTTT. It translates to CASSLGEAYTEAFF.